This T cell receptor beta chain derives from a study of blood T cells in healthy people across ages. Notes on the study in general: Diversity was higher, and naive CD4+ cells more numerous, in long-lived donors than in aged donors.

V gave up 5 bases and J gave up 1 base, with 8 bases separating them. Germline assignment: CDR1 MDHEN and CDR2 SYDVKM. The CDR3 is made up of 13 amino acids. About this clonotype: Antigen specificity is unknown.

Total RNA was isolated from each sample in quantities of at least 5 micrograms. Alongside a J-beta primer mix, a sample-barcoded 5' primer served in a second PCR lasting about 7 to 11 cycles. TCRdb redid the calling of the 5' RACE reads with MiXCR, one entry per CDR3 protein. The sample records hundreds of thousands of distinct CDR3 sequences, over 45% being singletons. The chain has TRBV28 and TRBJ1-1; no definite D call. This clonotype was sampled from a man in his thirties or forties in good health. Sequencing input: blood. Written as DNA, the CDR3 is TGTGCCAGCAGTCCGCTAGCGAACACTGAAGCTTTCTTT. Translating gives CASSPLANTEAFF.